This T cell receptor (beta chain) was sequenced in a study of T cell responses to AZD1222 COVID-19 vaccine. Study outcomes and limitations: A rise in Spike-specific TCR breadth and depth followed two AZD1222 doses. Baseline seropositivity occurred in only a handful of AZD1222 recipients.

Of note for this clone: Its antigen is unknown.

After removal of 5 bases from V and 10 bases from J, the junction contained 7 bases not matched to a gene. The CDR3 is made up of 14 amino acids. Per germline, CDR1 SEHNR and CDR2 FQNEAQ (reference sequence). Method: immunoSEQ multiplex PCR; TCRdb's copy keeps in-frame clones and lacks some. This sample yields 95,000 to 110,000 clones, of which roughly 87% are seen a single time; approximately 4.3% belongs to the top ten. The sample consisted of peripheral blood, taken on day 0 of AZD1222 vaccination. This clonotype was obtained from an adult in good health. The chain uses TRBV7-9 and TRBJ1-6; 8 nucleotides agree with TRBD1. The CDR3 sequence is CASSPQGAGSPLHF. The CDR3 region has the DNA TGTGCCAGCAGCCCGCAGGGGGCAGGGTCACCCCTCCACTTT.